Listed below are T cell receptor beta chains from one sample, sequenced in a study of T cell repertoires in cytomegalovirus infection. These receptors' targets are unknown. From the reads, TCRdb called clonotypes with MiXCR, one entry per CDR3 protein. The sample lists about 480,000 distinct CDR3 sequences, around 30% seen once, with roughly 16% in the top ten. Material: cultured PBMCs, obtained from culture after CMV antigen stimulation. All receptors derive from a human donor in good health (CMV status not recorded). Some clones in this sample may be carry-over from other donors' samples. The CDR3 runs from the conserved cysteine through the conserved F or W. D genes are given only for firm matches. Clone size is not always given. Where it is, it says once, few, many or a class for expanded clones.

CDR3aa: CASETLGRNYNEQFF
CDR3nt: TGTGCCAGCGAGACCCTAGGGCGGAACTACAATGAGCAGTTCTTC
v_gene: TRBV6-2/TRBV6-3
d_gene: NA
j_gene: TRBJ2-1
abundance: NA

CDR3aa: CASSQGPANTGELFF
CDR3nt: TGCGCCAGCAGCCAAGGGCCCGCGAACACCGGGGAGCTGTTTTTT
v_gene: TRBV4-3
d_gene: NA
j_gene: TRBJ2-2
abundance: NA

CDR3aa: CAISSWEAGYGYTF
CDR3nt: TGTGCCATCAGCTCTTGGGAGGCGGGGTATGGCTACACCTTC
v_gene: TRBV10-3
d_gene: NA
j_gene: TRBJ1-2
abundance: NA

CDR3aa: CASSLALAKNIQYF
CDR3nt: TGTGCCAGCAGCCTCGCCCTAGCCAAAAACATTCAGTACTTC
v_gene: TRBV7-8
d_gene: NA
j_gene: TRBJ2-4
abundance: many

CDR3aa: CASSSSGLYNEQFF
CDR3nt: TGTGCCAGCAGTTCCAGCGGACTCTACAATGAGCAGTTCTTC
v_gene: TRBV12-3/TRBV12-4
d_gene: NA
j_gene: TRBJ2-1
abundance: NA

CDR3aa: CASSFIIPGASSYNEQFF
CDR3nt: TGTGCCAGCAGCTTTATTATTCCGGGGGCCAGCTCCTACAATGAGCAGTTCTTC
v_gene: TRBV7-8
d_gene: NA
j_gene: TRBJ2-1
abundance: few

CDR3aa: CASSPRTGFLAGVSGANVLTF
CDR3nt: TGTGCCAGCAGCCCACGTACAGGGTTCCTAGCGGGAGTCTCTGGGGCCAACGTCCTGACTTTC
v_gene: TRBV7-2
d_gene: TRBD2
j_gene: TRBJ2-6
abundance: many

CDR3aa: CASRPDIQGPETQYF
CDR3nt: TGTGCCAGCAGGCCCGATATACAGGGTCCCGAGACCCAGTACTTC
v_gene: TRBV5-4
d_gene: NA
j_gene: TRBJ2-5
abundance: NA

CDR3aa: CASSSGQTTDTQYF
CDR3nt: TGTGCCAGCAGCTCGGGACAGACGACAGATACGCAGTATTTT
v_gene: TRBV12-3/TRBV12-4
d_gene: TRBD1
j_gene: TRBJ2-3
abundance: NA

CDR3aa: CASKGQGNYGYTF
CDR3nt: TGTGCCAGCAAGGGACAGGGTAACTATGGCTACACCTTC
v_gene: TRBV12-3/TRBV12-4
d_gene: TRBD1
j_gene: TRBJ1-2
abundance: NA

CDR3aa: CASSERAGVSDTQYF
CDR3nt: TGTGCCAGCAGCGAAAGAGCGGGAGTCTCCGATACGCAGTATTTT
v_gene: TRBV6-4
d_gene: TRBD2
j_gene: TRBJ2-3
abundance: few

CDR3aa: CASSLAAQGAWETQYF
CDR3nt: TGTGCCAGCAGCTTAGCAGCGCAGGGGGCGTGGGAGACCCAGTACTTC
v_gene: TRBV7-2
d_gene: TRBD1
j_gene: TRBJ2-5
abundance: few

CDR3aa: CASSPELGREETQYF
CDR3nt: TGCGCCAGCAGCCCAGAATTGGGGCGGGAGGAGACCCAGTACTTC
v_gene: TRBV4-1
d_gene: TRBD2
j_gene: TRBJ2-5
abundance: once

CDR3aa: CTWSQGGLAGWNEQFF
CDR3nt: TGTACCTGGAGCCAAGGGGGGCTAGCGGGATGGAATGAGCAGTTCTTC
v_gene: TRBV30
d_gene: TRBD2
j_gene: TRBJ2-1
abundance: NA

CDR3aa: CASSYEPGGRPGELFF
CDR3nt: TGTGCCAGCAGTTACGAGCCGGGAGGGCGCCCCGGGGAGCTGTTTTTT
v_gene: TRBV6-2/TRBV6-3
d_gene: TRBD2
j_gene: TRBJ2-2
abundance: NA

CDR3aa: CASSLGRQGARNQPQHF
CDR3nt: TGTGCCAGCAGTTTAGGGCGACAGGGGGCAAGGAATCAGCCCCAGCATTTT
v_gene: TRBV27
d_gene: TRBD1
j_gene: TRBJ1-5
abundance: NA

CDR3aa: CASSTGTSGIEQFF
CDR3nt: TGTGCCAGCAGTACCGGGACTAGCGGCATTGAGCAGTTCTTC
v_gene: TRBV27
d_gene: TRBD2
j_gene: TRBJ2-1
abundance: NA

CDR3aa: CASSLGRGWSDEQYF
CDR3nt: TGTGCCAGCAGCTTAGGGCGGGGTTGGAGTGACGAGCAGTACTTC
v_gene: TRBV7-2
d_gene: NA
j_gene: TRBJ2-7
abundance: many

CDR3aa: CASSLRDSSIYEQYF
CDR3nt: TGTGCCAGCAGTTTAAGGGACAGCAGTATCTACGAGCAGTACTTC
v_gene: TRBV27
d_gene: TRBD1
j_gene: TRBJ2-7
abundance: NA

CDR3aa: CAIRVVAGDNNEQFF
CDR3nt: TGTGCCATCAGGGTAGTAGCGGGAGATAACAATGAGCAGTTCTTC
v_gene: TRBV10-3
d_gene: TRBD2
j_gene: TRBJ2-1
abundance: few

CDR3aa: CASSPPVTVNYGYTF
CDR3nt: TGTGCCAGCAGTCCCCCCGTAACCGTGAACTATGGCTACACCTTC
v_gene: TRBV28
d_gene: NA
j_gene: TRBJ1-2
abundance: NA

CDR3aa: CSGLSHWDTEAFF
CDR3nt: TGCAGCGGACTTTCACATTGGGACACTGAAGCTTTCTTT
v_gene: TRBV29-1
d_gene: NA
j_gene: TRBJ1-1
abundance: NA

CDR3aa: CASSLGGSHQETQYF
CDR3nt: TGTGCCAGCAGCCTCGGTGGCAGTCACCAAGAGACCCAGTACTTC
v_gene: TRBV11-2
d_gene: NA
j_gene: TRBJ2-5
abundance: NA

CDR3aa: CASSYEQGVGGNTEAFF
CDR3nt: TGTGCCAGCAGTTACGAGCAGGGAGTTGGGGGGAACACTGAAGCTTTCTTT
v_gene: TRBV6-2/TRBV6-3
d_gene: NA
j_gene: TRBJ1-1
abundance: NA

CDR3aa: CASSQPGLAAAEQFF
CDR3nt: TGCGCCAGCAGCCAGCCCGGACTAGCGGCGGCTGAGCAGTTCTTC
v_gene: TRBV4-3
d_gene: TRBD2
j_gene: TRBJ2-1
abundance: few

CDR3aa: CASSLGGLAGVVGELFF
CDR3nt: TGTGCCAGCAGCTTAGGGGGACTAGCGGGAGTTGTCGGGGAGCTGTTTTTT
v_gene: TRBV7-2
d_gene: TRBD2
j_gene: TRBJ2-2
abundance: NA

CDR3aa: CASSPVQGANQPQHF
CDR3nt: TGTGCCAGCAGCCCTGTCCAGGGGGCGAATCAGCCCCAGCATTTT
v_gene: TRBV4-2
d_gene: TRBD1
j_gene: TRBJ1-5
abundance: once

CDR3aa: CASSPRGQGPNQPQHF
CDR3nt: TGTGCCAGCAGTCCCCGGGGACAGGGCCCCAATCAGCCCCAGCATTTT
v_gene: TRBV12-3/TRBV12-4
d_gene: TRBD1
j_gene: TRBJ1-5
abundance: NA

CDR3aa: CASSLTSGSVAYEQYF
CDR3nt: TGTGCCAGCAGCTTGACTAGCGGGAGCGTCGCCTACGAGCAGTACTTC
v_gene: TRBV7-2
d_gene: TRBD2
j_gene: TRBJ2-7
abundance: few

CDR3aa: CSVALPYGYTF
CDR3nt: TGCAGCGTTGCCCTTCCTTATGGCTACACCTTC
v_gene: TRBV29-1
d_gene: NA
j_gene: TRBJ1-2
abundance: few

CDR3aa: CASSMGPHPGEPQHF
CDR3nt: TGTGCCAGTAGTATGGGGCCACACCCCGGAGAGCCCCAGCATTTT
v_gene: TRBV19
d_gene: NA
j_gene: TRBJ1-5
abundance: NA

CDR3aa: CASSEYPLASRYEQYF
CDR3nt: TGTGCCAGCAGTGAGTACCCCCTGGCTAGCAGGTACGAGCAGTACTTC
v_gene: TRBV25-1
d_gene: NA
j_gene: TRBJ2-7
abundance: NA

CDR3aa: CASSHLAAYEQYF
CDR3nt: TGTGCCAGCAGTCACTTAGCCGCCTACGAGCAGTACTTC
v_gene: TRBV6-2/TRBV6-3
d_gene: NA
j_gene: TRBJ2-7
abundance: NA

CDR3aa: CASSRLRSSYNEQFF
CDR3nt: TGTGCCAGCAGCCGCCTACGCAGCTCCTACAATGAGCAGTTCTTC
v_gene: TRBV9
d_gene: NA
j_gene: TRBJ2-1
abundance: NA

CDR3aa: CASLRGNTGELFF
CDR3nt: TGTGCCAGTCTTCGGGGAAACACCGGGGAGCTGTTTTTT
v_gene: TRBV6-2/TRBV6-3
d_gene: NA
j_gene: TRBJ2-2
abundance: NA

CDR3aa: CASSWDYEQYF
CDR3nt: TGTGCCAGCAGTTGGGACTACGAGCAGTACTTC
v_gene: TRBV28
d_gene: NA
j_gene: TRBJ2-7
abundance: once

CDR3aa: CASSEPAGGGGYTF
CDR3nt: TGTGCCAGCAGTGAACCGGCAGGGGGCGGTGGCTACACCTTC
v_gene: TRBV25-1
d_gene: TRBD1
j_gene: TRBJ1-2
abundance: NA

CDR3aa: CASSLRASPHEQFF
CDR3nt: TGTGCCAGCAGTTTAAGGGCTAGCCCCCATGAGCAGTTCTTC
v_gene: TRBV12-3/TRBV12-4
d_gene: NA
j_gene: TRBJ2-1
abundance: NA

CDR3aa: CASSYSTSWDSYNEQFF
CDR3nt: TGTGCCAGCAGTTACTCGACTTCCTGGGACAGTTACAATGAGCAGTTCTTC
v_gene: TRBV6-5
d_gene: TRBD1
j_gene: TRBJ2-1
abundance: NA

CDR3aa: CSAPTGTSTLGNQPQHF
CDR3nt: TGCAGTGCTCCCACCGGGACATCTACCCTGGGTAATCAGCCCCAGCATTTT
v_gene: TRBV20-1
d_gene: NA
j_gene: TRBJ1-5
abundance: few

CDR3aa: CASSPQINYEQYF
CDR3nt: TGCGCCAGCAGCCCGCAGATAAACTACGAGCAGTACTTC
v_gene: TRBV4-3
d_gene: NA
j_gene: TRBJ2-7
abundance: NA

CDR3aa: CASSLPMGLAGHNEQFF
CDR3nt: TGTGCCAGCAGCTTACCCATGGGACTAGCGGGCCACAATGAGCAGTTCTTC
v_gene: TRBV7-9
d_gene: TRBD2
j_gene: TRBJ2-1
abundance: few

CDR3aa: CASSLGGLGGRQPQHF
CDR3nt: TGTGCCAGCAGTTTAGGGGGGTTGGGGGGCCGTCAGCCCCAGCATTTT
v_gene: TRBV27
d_gene: NA
j_gene: TRBJ1-5
abundance: once

CDR3aa: CSARGQGSERNYGYTF
CDR3nt: TGCAGTGCGCGAGGCCAGGGGTCCGAAAGAAACTATGGCTACACCTTC
v_gene: TRBV20-1
d_gene: NA
j_gene: TRBJ1-2
abundance: once

CDR3aa: CASSLPPREQVHGEQFF
CDR3nt: TGTGCCAGCAGTCTCCCTCCGCGTGAGCAGGTTCACGGGGAGCAGTTCTTC
v_gene: TRBV7-8
d_gene: NA
j_gene: TRBJ2-1
abundance: many

CDR3aa: CASSYSQAEPGTYNEKLFF
CDR3nt: TGTGCCAGCAGTTACTCGCAGGCGGAACCCGGAACCTATAATGAAAAACTGTTTTTT
v_gene: TRBV6-5
d_gene: NA
j_gene: TRBJ1-4
abundance: NA

CDR3aa: CAISEGDPLDTQYF
CDR3nt: TGTGCCATCAGTGAGGGGGACCCCCTCGATACGCAGTATTTT
v_gene: TRBV10-3
d_gene: NA
j_gene: TRBJ2-3
abundance: few

CDR3aa: CSVSSQGLKNEQFF
CDR3nt: TGCAGCGTTTCATCCCAGGGCTTGAAAAATGAGCAGTTCTTC
v_gene: TRBV29-1
d_gene: NA
j_gene: TRBJ2-1
abundance: NA

CDR3aa: CSASPLAGSNEQFF
CDR3nt: TGCAGTGCTAGTCCCCTAGCGGGATCCAATGAGCAGTTCTTC
v_gene: TRBV20-1
d_gene: TRBD2
j_gene: TRBJ2-1
abundance: few

CDR3aa: CSADVTVLYPEQFF
CDR3nt: TGCAGCGCGGATGTAACCGTACTTTACCCGGAGCAGTTCTTC
v_gene: TRBV29-1
d_gene: NA
j_gene: TRBJ2-1
abundance: few

CDR3aa: CASSQGLAGGPETQYF
CDR3nt: TGTGCCAGCAGCCAAGGACTAGCGGGAGGGCCGGAGACCCAGTACTTC
v_gene: TRBV4-2
d_gene: TRBD2
j_gene: TRBJ2-5
abundance: NA

CDR3aa: CASSLGVLGYTF
CDR3nt: TGTGCCAGCAGTTTGGGGGTTTTAGGCTACACCTTC
v_gene: TRBV12-3/TRBV12-4
d_gene: NA
j_gene: TRBJ1-2
abundance: few

CDR3aa: CASSLTTANDIQYF
CDR3nt: TGTGCCAGCAGTCTGACTACGGCGAACGACATTCAGTACTTC
v_gene: TRBV28
d_gene: NA
j_gene: TRBJ2-4
abundance: NA

CDR3aa: CASSTTVTEQYF
CDR3nt: TGTGCCAGCAGCACAACGGTGACAGAGCAGTACTTC
v_gene: TRBV7-9
d_gene: NA
j_gene: TRBJ2-7
abundance: NA

CDR3aa: CASSSRHRGTTEAFF
CDR3nt: TGTGCCAGCAGTTCCCGGCACAGGGGGACCACTGAAGCTTTCTTT
v_gene: TRBV6-5
d_gene: TRBD1
j_gene: TRBJ1-1
abundance: many

CDR3aa: CATRGESRGYETQYF
CDR3nt: TGTGCCACTAGGGGGGAGTCAAGGGGGTACGAGACCCAGTACTTC
v_gene: TRBV10-3
d_gene: NA
j_gene: TRBJ2-5
abundance: NA

CDR3aa: CASSQVGRAINEQFF
CDR3nt: TGTGCCAGCAGCCAAGTCGGGAGGGCCATTAATGAGCAGTTCTTC
v_gene: TRBV3-1
d_gene: TRBD2
j_gene: TRBJ2-1
abundance: NA

CDR3aa: CASSEGLAGTDTQYF
CDR3nt: TGCGCCAGCAGTGAGGGACTAGCGGGGACAGATACGCAGTATTTT
v_gene: TRBV4-1
d_gene: TRBD2
j_gene: TRBJ2-3
abundance: NA

CDR3aa: CASSLYAETQYF
CDR3nt: TGTGCCAGCAGCTTATACGCGGAGACCCAGTACTTC
v_gene: TRBV7-2
d_gene: NA
j_gene: TRBJ2-5
abundance: NA